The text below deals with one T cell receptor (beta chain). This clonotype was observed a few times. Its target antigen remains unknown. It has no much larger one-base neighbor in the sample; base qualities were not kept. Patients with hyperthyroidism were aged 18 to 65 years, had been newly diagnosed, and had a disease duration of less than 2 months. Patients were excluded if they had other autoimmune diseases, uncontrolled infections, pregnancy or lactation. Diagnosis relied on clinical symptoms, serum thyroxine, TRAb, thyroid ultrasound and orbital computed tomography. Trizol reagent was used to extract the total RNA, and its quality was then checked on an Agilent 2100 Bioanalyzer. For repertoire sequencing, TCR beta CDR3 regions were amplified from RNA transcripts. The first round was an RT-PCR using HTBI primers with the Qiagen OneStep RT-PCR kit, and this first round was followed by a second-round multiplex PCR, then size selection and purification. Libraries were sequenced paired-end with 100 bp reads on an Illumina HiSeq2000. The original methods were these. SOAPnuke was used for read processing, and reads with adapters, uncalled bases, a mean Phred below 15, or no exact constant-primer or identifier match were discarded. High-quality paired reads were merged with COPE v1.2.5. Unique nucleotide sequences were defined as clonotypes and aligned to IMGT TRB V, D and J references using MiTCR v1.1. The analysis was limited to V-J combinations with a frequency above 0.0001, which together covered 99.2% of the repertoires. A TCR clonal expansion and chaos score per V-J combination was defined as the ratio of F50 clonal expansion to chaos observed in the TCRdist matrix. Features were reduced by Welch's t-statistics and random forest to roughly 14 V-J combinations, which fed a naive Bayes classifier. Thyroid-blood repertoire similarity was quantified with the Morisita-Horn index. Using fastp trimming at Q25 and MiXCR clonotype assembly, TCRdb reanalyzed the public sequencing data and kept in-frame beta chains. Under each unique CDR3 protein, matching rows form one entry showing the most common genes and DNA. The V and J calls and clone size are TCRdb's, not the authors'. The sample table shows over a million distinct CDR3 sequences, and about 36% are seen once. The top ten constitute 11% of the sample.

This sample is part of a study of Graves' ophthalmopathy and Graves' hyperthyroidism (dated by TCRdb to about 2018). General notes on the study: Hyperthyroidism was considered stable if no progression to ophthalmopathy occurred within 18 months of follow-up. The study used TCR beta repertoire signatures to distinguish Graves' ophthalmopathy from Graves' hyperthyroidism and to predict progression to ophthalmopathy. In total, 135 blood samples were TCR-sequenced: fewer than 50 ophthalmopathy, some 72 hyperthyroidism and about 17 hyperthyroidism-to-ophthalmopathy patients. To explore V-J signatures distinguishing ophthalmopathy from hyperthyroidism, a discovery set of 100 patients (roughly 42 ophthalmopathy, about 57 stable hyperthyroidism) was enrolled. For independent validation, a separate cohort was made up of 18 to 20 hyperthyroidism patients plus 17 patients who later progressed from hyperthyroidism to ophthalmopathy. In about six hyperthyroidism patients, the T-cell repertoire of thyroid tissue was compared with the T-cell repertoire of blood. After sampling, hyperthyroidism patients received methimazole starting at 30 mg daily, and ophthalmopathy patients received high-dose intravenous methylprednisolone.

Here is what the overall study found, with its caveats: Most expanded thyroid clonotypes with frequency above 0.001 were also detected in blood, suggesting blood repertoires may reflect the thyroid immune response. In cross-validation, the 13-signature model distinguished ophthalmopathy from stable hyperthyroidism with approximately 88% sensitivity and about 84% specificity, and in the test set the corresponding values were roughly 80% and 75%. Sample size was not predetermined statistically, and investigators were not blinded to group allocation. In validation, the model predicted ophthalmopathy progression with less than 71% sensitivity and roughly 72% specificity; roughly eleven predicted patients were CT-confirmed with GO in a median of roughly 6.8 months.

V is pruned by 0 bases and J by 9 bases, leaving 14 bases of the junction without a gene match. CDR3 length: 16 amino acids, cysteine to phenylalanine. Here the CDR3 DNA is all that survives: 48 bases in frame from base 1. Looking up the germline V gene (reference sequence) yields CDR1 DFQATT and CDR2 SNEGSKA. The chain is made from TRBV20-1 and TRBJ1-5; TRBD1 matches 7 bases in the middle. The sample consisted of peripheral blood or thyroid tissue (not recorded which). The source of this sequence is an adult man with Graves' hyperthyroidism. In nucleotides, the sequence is TGCAGTGCTAGAGATCTTACAGGGGTCGAGGTAACGCCCCAGCATTTT. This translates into CSARDLTGVEVTPQHF.